These 24 T cell receptor beta chains were sequenced from one sample in a study of T cell changes during pregnancy in multiple sclerosis. This table comes from immunoSEQ multiplex PCR, and its TCRdb copy is limited to in-frame clones, with some not included. The sample lists around 100,000 clones; roughly 92% were seen once. This material consisted of peripheral blood, taken in the third trimester of pregnancy. These receptors originate from a female donor with multiple sclerosis, enrolled in a pregnancy study.

V usage is TRBV15 and J usage is TRBJ2-3; D ambiguous. CDR3 length equals 15 residues. V lost 0 bases, J lost 0 bases, and 7 bases lay in between. Looked up from germline, CDR1 is LNHNV and CDR2 is YYDKDF (reference sequence). CDR3 sequence reads: CATSRDPASTDTQYF. CDR3 coding DNA: TGTGCCACCAGCAGAGATCCAGCGAGCACAGATACGCAGTATTTT.

The chain employs TRBV28 and TRBJ2-1; 8 bases are a match to TRBD1. Looked up from germline, CDR1 is MDHEN and CDR2 is SYDVKM. V lost 8 bases and J lost 2; bases outside the gene matches: 5. The CDR3 is 14 amino acids. The CDR3 here is CASVQGGPYNEQFF. The CDR3, as DNA: TGTGCCAGCGTACAGGGGGGCCCCTACAATGAGCAGTTCTTC.

The chain uses TRBV9 and TRBJ2-1; 8 nucleotides agree with TRBD2. Unmatched junction bases numbered 6, after V lost 0 bases and J lost 7 bases. The CDR3 length is 15 residues. Germline V gene data show CDR1 as SGDLS and CDR2 as YYNGEE. In DNA, the CDR3 is TGTGCCAGCAGCGTAGAGCAGCGGGAGATGAATGAGCAGTTCTTC. It specifies CASSVEQREMNEQFF.

The table lists this clone with a few counts. J is TRBJ1-4 and V is TRBV27; 7 nucleotides align to TRBD1. J lost 3 bases, V lost 4 bases, and 5 bases had no gene match. Per the germline V gene, CDR1 is MNHEY and CDR2 is SMNVEV (reference sequence). CDR3 length: 15 residues. This CDR3 reads CASSSDRRPNEKLFF. The CDR3 DNA reads TGTGCCAGCAGTTCGGACAGGAGGCCTAATGAAAAACTGTTTTTT.

The chain has TRBV19 and TRBJ1-1; D remains unclear. The CDR3 has 16 amino acids. Germline CDR1 and CDR2: LNHDA and SQIVND (reference sequence). The V and J ends lost 3 bases and 0 bases respectively, with 14 bases between them. The chain's CDR3 is CASSIRSSVMNTEAFF. The CDR3 DNA reads TGTGCCAGTAGTATTCGGAGTTCAGTTATGAACACTGAAGCTTTCTTT.

This rearrangement joins TRBV7-3 to TRBJ2-3; 7 bases agree with TRBD1. Trimming removed 5 bases from V and 1 base from J; junction bases left unmatched: 3. The germline gives CDR1 SGHTA, CDR2 FQGTGA. The CDR3 is made up of 14 amino acids. CDR3 nucleotides: TGTGCCAGCAGCATCACAGGGGGCACAGATACGCAGTATTTT. Translated, it gives CASSITGGTDTQYF. The full variable domain, in which reference TRBV7-3 and TRBJ2-3 provide the parts outside the CDR3, is GAGVSQTPSNKVTEKGKYVELRCDPISGHTALYWYRQSLGQGPEFLIYFQGTGAADDSGLPNDRFFAVRPEGSVSTLKIQRTERGDSAVYLCASSITGGTDTQYFGPGTRLTVL.

The chain recombines TRBV18 with TRBJ2-7, with D tentatively TRBD1 (6 bases). The germline gives CDR1 KGHSH, CDR2 LQKENI. The CDR3 runs to 13 residues. Trimming removed 5 bases at V and 4 bases at J, with 12 bases between. The CDR3 loop is CASSRDNLYEQYF. CDR3 nucleotide sequence: TGTGCCAGCTCAAGGGACAATCTTTACGAGCAGTACTTC.

The rearrangement links TRBV5-6 to TRBJ2-3; D not certain. Per the germline V gene, CDR1 is SGHDT and CDR2 is YYEEEE. The CDR3 is 11 residues long. Trimming took off 3 bases at V and 3 bases at J, with 2 bases between the two ends. Written as DNA, the CDR3 is TGTGCCAGCAGCTCAACAGATACGCAGTATTTT. It specifies CASSSTDTQYF.

CDR3 protein: CASISGGAYGELFF. In DNA form, the CDR3 reads TGTGCCAGCATTAGCGGGGGGGCGTACGGGGAGCTGTTTTTT. The rearrangement uses TRBV6-6 and TRBJ2-2, with 11 positions matching TRBD2. The V segment lost 7 bases and the J segment 7 bases; nucleotides outside the gene matches: 5. The germline gives CDR1 MNHNY, CDR2 SVGAGI (reference sequence). The CDR3 runs to 14 residues.

This clone was observed a single time. The rearrangement links TRBV16 to TRBJ1-2, with D perhaps TRBD1 (5 bases). Trimming took 6 bases from V and 6 from J, leaving 14 bases between them. The CDR3 has 13 amino acids. CDR1 KGHSY and CDR2 FQNENV come from the germline V gene. In DNA form, the CDR3 reads TGTGCCAGCAGACCCAGGGTAGCCAATGGCTACACCTTC. This encodes CASRPRVANGYTF.

The chain couples TRBV11-3 to TRBJ2-7, with TRBD2 matching over 8 bases. The CDR3 runs to 15 residues. Germline V lookup: CDR1 SGHNT, CDR2 YENEEA. J gave up 7 bases and V 5 bases, and 13 bases lay outside the gene matches. The CDR3 here is CASSPSTAGAGEQYF. CDR3 sequence (DNA): TGTGCCAGCAGCCCCAGCACAGCGGGAGCTGGAGAGCAGTACTTC.

The chain carries TRBV10-3 and TRBJ2-2, with TRBD2 as a possible D gene (5 bases). Per germline, CDR1 ENHRY and CDR2 SYGVKD. CDR3 length equals 18 residues. V lost 0 bases to trimming and J lost 0 bases, with 14 bases between them. The DNA of the CDR3 is TGTGCCATCAGTGAGTCATTAGGGAGAGCCGCGAACACCGGGGAGCTGTTTTTT. This gives the protein CAISESLGRAANTGELFF.

V usage is TRBV27 and J usage is TRBJ2-1; TRBD1 matches at 11 bases. CDR1 and CDR2 from the germline V gene are MNHEY and SMNVEV (reference sequence). The V gene end was trimmed by 5 bases and the J gene end by 7 bases; junction bases not matched to a gene: 13. The CDR3 covers 17 residues. This chain's CDR3 is CASSPDPGQGEGNEQFF. The CDR3 bases are TGTGCCAGCAGTCCCGACCCGGGACAGGGGGAAGGAAATGAGCAGTTCTTC.

The J gene is TRBJ1-2, the V gene TRBV10-3, with D unclear. The CDR3 consists of 13 residues. The germline CDR1 and CDR2 sequences are ENHRY and SYGVKD. Trimming shortened V by 6 bases and J by 8 bases, and 16 bases separated the two germline ends. The CDR3 DNA follows: TGTGCCATCAGACCCAGTGGAAGCGCCGGCTACACCTTC. Translated: CAIRPSGSAGYTF.

The chain recombines TRBV6-5 with TRBJ2-7; 7 nucleotides line up with TRBD1. Germline assignment: CDR1 MNHEY and CDR2 SVGAGI. Unmatched junction bases numbered 1, after V lost 2 bases and J lost 3 bases. CDR3 length equals 13 residues. CDR3 sequence: CASSYTGVYEQYF. The CDR3 DNA sequence: TGTGCCAGCAGTTACACAGGGGTCTACGAGCAGTACTTC.

The CDR3 nucleotides are TGTGCCAGCAGCTTACCGACTAGCGGGATTGGGTTCTTC. As protein: CASSLPTSGIGFF. The J gene is TRBJ2-1, the V gene TRBV5-4, with TRBD2 matching over 11 bases. The trim removed 2 bases at V and 15 bases at J, leaving 7 bases unmatched. This CDR3 has 13 amino acids. Per the germline V gene, CDR1 is SGHNT and CDR2 is YYREEE (reference sequence).

The count of this clone is one. This sequence joins TRBV29-1 and TRBJ2-2; D possibly corresponds to TRBD2 (6 bases). This CDR3 is built from 17 residues. Trimming took 0 bases from V and 4 from J, leaving 18 bases between them. Germline V gene lookup returns CDR1 SQVTM and CDR2 ANQGSEA. CDR3 DNA sequence: TGCAGCGTTGAAGAAGCGGGTGGGGTGTGGGGCACCGGGGAGCTGTTTTTT. Encoded protein: CSVEEAGGVWGTGELFF.

The V and J genes are TRBV5-1 and TRBJ2-5; TRBD1 might be the D (6 bases). CDR1 is SGHRS, CDR2 YFSETQ, per germline. With 4 bases removed from V and 3 bases from J, the gap between germline ends came to 19 bases. The CDR3 consists of 16 residues. CDR3 DNA: TGCGCCAGCAGCCCTGAGGCAGGGGCTTATGAAGAGACCCAGTACTTC. Protein: CASSPEAGAYEETQYF.

The chain employs TRBV5-1 and TRBJ2-5; possible D gene TRBD1, 6 bases. Germline CDR1 reads SGHRS; CDR2 reads YFSETQ. The CDR3 sequence is 12 residues long. The V end lost 4 bases, the J end lost 11 bases, and 15 bases lay between the germline ends. The CDR3 reads CASSMEGTTQYF. In nucleotides, the CDR3 is TGCGCCAGCAGCATGGAAGGGACAACGCAGTACTTC.

CDR3 nucleotide sequence: TGCGCCAGCAGCCCCACTAGCGGGCAAGAGACCCAGTACTTC. Protein: CASSPTSGQETQYF. This chain uses TRBV5-1 with TRBJ2-5, with 9 bases matching TRBD2. This CDR3 comprises 14 residues. The germline V gene has CDR1 SGHRS and CDR2 YFSETQ. The V and J ends lost 4 bases and 2 bases, in that order; junction bases with no gene match: 3.

The V gene is TRBV5-5, the J gene TRBJ2-7; possibly TRBD2 for D (5 bases). This CDR3 region has 13 residues. Germline V gene lookup returns CDR1 SGHKS and CDR2 YYEKEE (reference sequence). Trimming shortened V by 4 bases and J by 6 bases, and 14 bases separated the two germline ends. CDR3 in DNA: TGTGCCAGCAGCCTAGCATGGGTTTTCGAGCAGTACTTC. It specifies CASSLAWVFEQYF.

The rearrangement joins TRBV6-6 to TRBJ2-1; maybe TRBD2 (5 bases). Trimming stripped 4 bases from V and 8 bases from J, with 15 bases between. Germline V gene data show CDR1 as MNHNY and CDR2 as SVGAGI (reference sequence). The CDR3 length is 14 residues. CDR3 sequence reads: CASSSRTGTHEQFF. The CDR3 DNA sequence: TGTGCCAGCAGTTCCCGGACTGGCACACATGAGCAGTTCTTC.

The rearrangement links TRBV7-9 to TRBJ1-1; weak D call: TRBD1 (5 bases). Trimming removed 3 bases from V and 3 bases from J, with 8 bases in between. CDR1 is SEHNR, CDR2 FQNEAQ, per germline (reference sequence). CDR3 size: 13 residues. CDR3 region: CASSFGRDTEAFF. The CDR3 DNA reads as TGTGCCAGCAGCTTTGGCAGGGACACTGAAGCTTTCTTT.

The genes are TRBV7-9 and TRBJ1-3, with 8 bases fitting TRBD1. Per the germline V gene, CDR1 is SEHNR and CDR2 is FQNEAQ (reference sequence). This CDR3 contains 15 residues. J gave up 1 base and V 5 bases, and 4 bases lay outside the gene matches. CDR3 in amino acids: CASSTTGASGNTIYF. For the CDR3, the DNA is TGTGCCAGCAGCACGACAGGGGCATCTGGAAACACCATATATTTT.